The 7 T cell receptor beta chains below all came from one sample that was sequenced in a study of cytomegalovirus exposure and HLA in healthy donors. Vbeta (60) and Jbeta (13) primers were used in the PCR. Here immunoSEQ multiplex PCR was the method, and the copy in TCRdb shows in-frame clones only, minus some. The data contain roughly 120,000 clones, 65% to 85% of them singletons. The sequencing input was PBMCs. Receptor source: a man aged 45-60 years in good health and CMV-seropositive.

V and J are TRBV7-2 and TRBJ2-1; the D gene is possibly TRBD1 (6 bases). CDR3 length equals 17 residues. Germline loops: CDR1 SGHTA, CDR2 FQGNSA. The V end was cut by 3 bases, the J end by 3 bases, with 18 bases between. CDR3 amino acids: CASSFGTSRGFYNEQFF. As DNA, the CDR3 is TGTGCCAGCAGCTTCGGAACGAGCAGGGGCTTCTACAATGAGCAGTTCTTC.

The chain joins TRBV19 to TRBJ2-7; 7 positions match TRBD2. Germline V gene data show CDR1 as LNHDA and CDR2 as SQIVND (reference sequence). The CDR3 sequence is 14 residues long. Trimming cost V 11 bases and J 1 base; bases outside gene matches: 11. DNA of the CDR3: TGTGCCGGTACCGCCGTCGGGGGGTCCTACGAGCAGTACTTC. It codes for CAGTAVGGSYEQYF.

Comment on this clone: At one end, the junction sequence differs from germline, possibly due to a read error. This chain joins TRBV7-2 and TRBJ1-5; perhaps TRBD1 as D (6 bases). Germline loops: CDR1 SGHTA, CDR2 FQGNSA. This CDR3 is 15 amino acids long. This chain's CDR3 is CASRLVQGMNQPQHF. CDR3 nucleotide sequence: TGTGCCAGCAGATTAGTACAGGGAATGAATCAGCCCCAGCATTTT.

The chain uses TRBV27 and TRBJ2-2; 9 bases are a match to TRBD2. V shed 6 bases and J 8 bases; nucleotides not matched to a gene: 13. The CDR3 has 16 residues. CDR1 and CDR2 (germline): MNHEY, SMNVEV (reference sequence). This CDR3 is CASRSIAGETSGELFF. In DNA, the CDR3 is TGTGCCAGCAGGTCTATAGCGGGAGAAACCTCGGGGGAGCTGTTTTTT.

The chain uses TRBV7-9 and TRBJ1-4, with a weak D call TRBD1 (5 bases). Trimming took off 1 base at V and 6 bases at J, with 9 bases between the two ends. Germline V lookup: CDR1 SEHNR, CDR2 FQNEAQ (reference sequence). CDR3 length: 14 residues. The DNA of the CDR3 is TGTGCCAGCAGCTTAGGCGGGGGGGATGAAAAACTGTTTTTT. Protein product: CASSLGGGDEKLFF. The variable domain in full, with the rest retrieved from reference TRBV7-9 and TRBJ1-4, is DTGVSQNPRHKITKRGQNVTFRCDPISEHNRLYWYRQTLGQGPEFLTYFQNEAQLEKSRLLSDRFSAERPKGSFSTLEIQRTEQGDSAMYLCASSLGGGDEKLFFGSGTQLSVL.

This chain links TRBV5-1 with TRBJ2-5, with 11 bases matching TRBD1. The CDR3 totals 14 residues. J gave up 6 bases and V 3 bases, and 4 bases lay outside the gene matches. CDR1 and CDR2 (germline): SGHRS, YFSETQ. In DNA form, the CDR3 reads TGCGCCAGCAGCTCGGGGACAGGGGGACAGACCCAGTACTTC. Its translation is CASSSGTGGQTQYF.

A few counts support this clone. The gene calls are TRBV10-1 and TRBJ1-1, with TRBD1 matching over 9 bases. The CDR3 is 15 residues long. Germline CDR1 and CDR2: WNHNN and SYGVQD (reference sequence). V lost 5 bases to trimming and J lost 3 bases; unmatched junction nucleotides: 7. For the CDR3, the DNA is TGCGCCAGCAGTCCACAGGGGGCGAGGGACACTGAAGCTTTCTTT. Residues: CASSPQGARDTEAFF.